This section outlines one T cell receptor beta chain sequence together with its context. V was cut by 1 base and J by 0 bases, with 12 bases left in between. There are 16 residues in the CDR3. The germline gives CDR1 SGHRS, CDR2 YFSETQ. Clones were read by immunoSEQ multiplex PCR, and TCRdb kept only the in-frame ones, dropping some. The table includes about 150,000 clones, more than 85% detected once. This record belongs to a study of control samples from healthy donors and cancer patients. The TCR originated in a woman in her thirties or forties in good health. This chain uses TRBV5-1 with TRBJ2-3; D remains ambiguous. Sequencing was performed on blood. CDR3 region: CASSLFLDTSTDTQYF. CDR3 nucleotide sequence: TGCGCCAGCAGCTTGTTCTTAGACACTAGCACAGATACGCAGTATTTT.